The 2 T cell receptor beta chains below all came from one sample that was sequenced in a study of molecular identifiers for immune sequencing clone quantification (dated by TCRdb to 2017 to 2018). Library preparation was by PCR. Sequencing took place on a NextSeq 500. TCRdb reworked the public reads: Q25 trimming with fastp, MiXCR clone assembly, productive beta chains retained. Rows merge per CDR3 protein into single entries with the most common DNA and genes. This sample gives hundreds of thousands of distinct CDR3 sequences in total; roughly a quarter of them show up just once. Clones ranked in the top ten supply about 0.73% of the sample. Input material: naive CD8+ T cells from blood, with Jurkat cell RNA spiked in. The cell subset or site label, read with the paper, signifies: FACS-sorted CD8+CD4-CCR7+CD45RA+ naive T cells. Every receptor here comes from a human donor in good health. Some libraries in this study had Jurkat cell RNA spiked in.

Comments on this clonotype: A clone one base away is much larger, so this may be a read error. The rearrangement uses TRBV6-6 and TRBJ2-6, with 7 positions matching TRBD2. Germline CDR1 reads MNHNY; CDR2 reads SVGAGI (reference sequence). The ends lost 4 bases at V and 0 bases at J; junction bases unmatched: 9. The CDR3 loop spans 18 amino acids. For the CDR3, the DNA is TGTGCCAGCAGTTCTACGGCAGGGAGGGGCTCTGGGGCCAACGTCCTGACTTTC. Protein product: CASSSTAGRGSGANVLTF.

This chain uses TRBV18 with TRBJ2-5, with TRBD1 matching over 8 bases. The V gene's germline CDR1 is KGHSH and CDR2 LQKENI. The V segment lost 1 base and the J segment 7 bases; nucleotides outside the gene matches: 17. The CDR3 sequence is 18 residues long. For the CDR3, the DNA is TGTGCCAGCTCACCACTACTCCCCGGCAGGGGGCCTGATGGGACCCAGTACTTC. Its protein product is CASSPLLPGRGPDGTQYF.